This T cell receptor beta chain derives from a study of T cell responses to AZD1222 COVID-19 vaccine. From germline, CDR1 is GTSNPN and CDR2 SVGIG (reference sequence). Trimming took 5 bases from V and 2 from J, leaving 7 bases between them. The CDR3 has 12 residues. Sequencing was performed with immunoSEQ multiplex PCR; in TCRdb, only in-frame clones are kept and a portion is missing. The repertoire has 95,000 to 150,000 clones, about 90% of them found once; the top ten carry about 4.3%. The origin of this receptor is an adult in good health. The genes are TRBV30 and TRBJ2-1; D is perhaps TRBD1 or TRBD2 (5 bases each). The input for sequencing was peripheral blood, taken on day 0 of AZD1222 vaccination. DNA of the CDR3: TGTGCCTGGGGGACGCCCTACAATGAGCAGTTCTTC. It translates to CAWGTPYNEQFF. Looking up the rest from reference TRBV30 and TRBJ2-1 gives the full variable domain: SQTIHQWPATLVQPVGSPLSLECTVEGTSNPNLYWYRQAAGRGLQLLFYSVGIGQISSEVPQNLSASRPQDRQFILSSKKLLLSDSGFYLCAWGTPYNEQFFGPGTRLTVL.